This is a list of T cell receptor beta chains from one sample in a study of molecular identifiers for immune sequencing clone quantification. Via MiXCR, TCRdb re-called the PCR reads, giving one row per CDR3 protein. In the table there are hundreds of thousands of distinct CDR3 sequences, about 25% of which are singletons. Sequencing was carried out using naive CD8+ T cells from blood, with Jurkat cell RNA spiked in. The receptors were gathered from a human donor in good health. Some libraries in this study had Jurkat cell RNA spiked in. The CDR3 runs from the conserved cysteine through the conserved F or W. The D gene is left open where the match is weak. Some rows mark clone size as missing; the rest say once, few, many or name a class of expanded clone.

d_call,clone_size,j_call,v_call,cdr3_aa,cdr3_nt
TRBD1,NA,TRBJ2-7,TRBV28,CASSPDRVGLAYEQYF,TGTGCCAGCAGTCCCGACAGGGTGGGTCTGGCCTACGAGCAGTACTTC
TRBD2,few,TRBJ2-5,TRBV4-2,CASSPMTSGRWQETQYF,TGTGCCAGCAGCCCCATGACTAGCGGGAGATGGCAAGAGACCCAGTACTTC
NA,NA,TRBJ1-4,TRBV7-9,CASTVGLGEKLFF,TGTGCCAGCACCGTGGGGCTTGGAGAAAAACTGTTTTTT
NA,many,TRBJ2-6,TRBV11-2,CASQITGGANVLTF,TGTGCCAGCCAGATAACTGGTGGGGCCAACGTCCTGACTTTC
NA,few,TRBJ1-4,TRBV5-6,CASSRARQPEKLFF,TGTGCCAGCAGCCGTGCCCGACAGCCTGAAAAACTGTTTTTT
TRBD2,many,TRBJ2-7,TRBV5-5,CASSGPGTSGRASYEQYF,TGTGCCAGCAGCGGACCCGGGACTAGCGGGAGGGCCTCCTACGAGCAGTACTTC
TRBD1,many,TRBJ1-1,TRBV7-6,CASSFRQGGTEAFF,TGTGCCAGCAGCTTCCGACAGGGGGGGACTGAAGCTTTCTTT
TRBD1,many,TRBJ2-7,TRBV30,CAWSPGTGYSYEQYF,TGTGCCTGGAGTCCGGGGACAGGGTACTCCTACGAGCAGTACTTC
NA,many,TRBJ2-3,TRBV12-3/TRBV12-4,CASRPSETDTQYF,TGTGCCAGCAGGCCATCAGAGACAGATACGCAGTATTTT
NA,few,TRBJ2-7,TRBV7-6,CASSLWAGDIYEQYF,TGTGCCAGCAGCTTATGGGCTGGAGATATCTACGAGCAGTACTTC
TRBD1,few,TRBJ1-4,TRBV2,CASSRQGPNEKLFF,TGTGCCAGCAGTCGACAGGGGCCTAATGAAAAACTGTTTTTT
NA,few,TRBJ1-1,TRBV13,CASSPYGGTNTEAFF,TGTGCCAGCAGCCCATATGGGGGGACGAACACTGAAGCTTTCTTT
TRBD2,NA,TRBJ2-3,TRBV6-2/TRBV6-3,CASSHRTPRTSGSTDTQYF,TGTGCCAGCAGTCATCGGACCCCCCGGACTAGCGGCTCCACAGATACGCAGTATTTT
NA,NA,TRBJ2-7,TRBV3-1,CATSQVNSYEQYF,TGTGCCACCTCCCAGGTTAACTCCTACGAGCAGTACTTC
NA,few,TRBJ2-3,TRBV18,CASSPPRAKRKEVTDTQYF,TGTGCCAGCTCACCACCCAGGGCAAAAAGGAAAGAGGTGACAGATACGCAGTATTTT
NA,NA,TRBJ1-5,TRBV10-2,CASSDAGSNQPQHF,TGCGCCAGCAGTGATGCCGGGAGCAATCAGCCCCAGCATTTT
NA,few,TRBJ1-2,TRBV29-1,CSVGTEAGYGYTF,TGCAGCGTTGGTACCGAGGCAGGCTATGGCTACACCTTC
NA,many,TRBJ2-5,TRBV9,CASSVAREETQYF,TGTGCCAGCAGCGTAGCTAGGGAGGAGACCCAGTACTTC
NA,many,TRBJ2-2,TRBV2,CASIGNGRGTGELFF,TGTGCCAGCATTGGGAACGGCCGGGGCACCGGGGAGCTGTTTTTT
TRBD1,few,TRBJ2-7,TRBV7-9,CASSLVPGTGPYEQYF,TGTGCCAGCAGCTTAGTCCCCGGGACAGGGCCCTACGAGCAGTACTTC
NA,many,TRBJ2-5,TRBV7-8,CASSLVDRLETQYF,TGTGCCAGCAGCTTAGTCGACCGATTAGAGACCCAGTACTTC
NA,NA,TRBJ1-1,TRBV7-6,CASSSRTGTNPEAFF,TGTGCCAGCAGCTCCCGGACCGGGACGAACCCTGAAGCTTTCTTT
NA,NA,TRBJ1-1,TRBV30,CAWSELNTEAFF,TGTGCCTGGAGTGAATTGAACACTGAAGCTTTCTTT
NA,NA,TRBJ2-2,TRBV7-9,CASFHTEVPSNTGELFF,TGTGCCAGCTTCCACACGGAGGTCCCTTCGAACACCGGGGAGCTGTTTTTT
NA,few,TRBJ1-1,TRBV9,CASSAAVNTEAFF,TGTGCCAGCAGCGCGGCGGTGAACACTGAAGCTTTCTTT
TRBD1,many,TRBJ1-4,TRBV29-1,CSVGQGVTNEKLFF,TGCAGCGTTGGACAGGGGGTCACTAATGAAAAACTGTTTTTT
NA,many,TRBJ1-1,TRBV5-8,CASSIGGYTEAFF,TGTGCCAGCAGCATCGGGGGTTACACTGAAGCTTTCTTT
NA,many,TRBJ2-7,TRBV5-1,CASSPDASYEQYF,TGCGCCAGCAGCCCGGACGCTTCCTACGAGCAGTACTTC
TRBD1,many,TRBJ2-7,TRBV2,CASSPTGTGDSYEQYF,TGTGCCAGCAGCCCGACCGGGACAGGGGACTCCTACGAGCAGTACTTC
TRBD1,few,TRBJ2-7,TRBV9,CASSVGDSPYEQYF,TGTGCCAGCAGCGTAGGGGACAGCCCCTACGAGCAGTACTTC
TRBD2,NA,TRBJ2-5,TRBV28,CATKKLAAETQYF,TGTGCCACCAAGAAACTAGCGGCAGAGACCCAGTACTTC
TRBD1,many,TRBJ2-7,TRBV28,CASSSRDRGRAYEQYF,TGTGCCAGCAGTTCGCGGGACAGGGGGCGAGCCTACGAGCAGTACTTC
NA,many,TRBJ2-7,TRBV19,CAAQEGGSHEQYF,TGTGCCGCACAAGAAGGAGGGAGCCACGAGCAGTACTTC
NA,many,TRBJ1-3,TRBV4-3,CASSQDLYSNSGNTIYF,TGCGCCAGCAGCCAAGATTTGTACAGCAATTCTGGAAACACCATATATTTT
NA,NA,TRBJ1-5,TRBV4-1,CASSLRPGRDYSNQPQHF,TGCGCCAGCAGCCTGAGGCCGGGACGGGACTATAGCAATCAGCCCCAGCATTTT
NA,NA,TRBJ2-7,TRBV9,CASSVAAHYEQYF,TGTGCCAGCAGCGTAGCAGCCCACTACGAGCAGTACTTC
NA,NA,TRBJ2-7,TRBV2,CASSEWTYEQYF,TGTGCCAGCAGTGAATGGACCTACGAGCAGTACTTC
NA,NA,TRBJ1-6,TRBV4-3,CASSRIRINSPLHF,TGCGCCAGCAGCCGAATAAGAATCAATTCACCCCTCCACTTT